This TCR beta chain stems from a study of blood T cell repertoires in COVID-19. The wider study: Both acute and convalescent COVID-19 samples were obtained from the United States, Italy and Spain. T cells, B-cell-depleted T cells, or PBMCs supplied cDNA or gDNA.

Per the authors' pipeline: Reference gene primers were amplified, and this amplification served to estimate nucleated cell counts. Sequencing used immunoSEQ multiplex PCR; TCRdb keeps in-frame clones, though not all of them. That table gives V, J and clone size, and the DNA gave D and trimming. Of about 41,000 clones listed, about 83% are singletons. CDR3 length: 16 amino acids. V dropped 0 bases and J dropped 1 base, with 9 bases sitting between them. Germline V gene sequence: CDR1 MNHEY, CDR2 SVGAGI. The chain couples TRBV6-5 to TRBJ2-2, with D possibly being TRBD1 (6 bases). This clonotype was sampled from an elderly woman with acute or convalescent COVID-19. Sequenced: peripheral blood. The chain's CDR3 is CASSYSGAENTGELFF. The CDR3 bases are TGTGCCAGCAGTTACTCGGGGGCAGAGAACACCGGGGAGCTGTTTTTT.